This T cell receptor beta chain is drawn from a study of blood T cell repertoires in COVID-19. At the level of the study: Researchers got acute and convalescent COVID-19 samples from the United States, Italy and Spain. T cells, B-cell-depleted T cells, or PBMCs supplied cDNA or gDNA.

The CDR3 consists of 15 residues. Germline lookup yields CDR1 SEHNR and CDR2 FQNEAQ (reference sequence). V lost 3 bases, J lost 4 bases, and 5 bases stayed unmatched. How the authors handled the data: The authors estimated nucleated cell counts from reference gene primer amplification. The method was immunoSEQ multiplex PCR; TCRdb's version includes in-frame clones alone and lacks a portion of them. V and J calls and clone size are those listed in that table; D and trimming were worked out from the DNA. The table records tens of thousands of clones, 85% to 90% of them present only once. This clone has just one count.

The sample taken for sequencing was peripheral blood. This TCR derives from a human donor in a cohort sampled during active COVID-19. This rearrangement joins TRBV7-9 to TRBJ2-5; 10 bases are shared with TRBD1. DNA for the CDR3: TGTGCCAGCAGCTTCGCGACAGGGGGCGGAGAGACCCAGTACTTC. As protein: CASSFATGGGETQYF.